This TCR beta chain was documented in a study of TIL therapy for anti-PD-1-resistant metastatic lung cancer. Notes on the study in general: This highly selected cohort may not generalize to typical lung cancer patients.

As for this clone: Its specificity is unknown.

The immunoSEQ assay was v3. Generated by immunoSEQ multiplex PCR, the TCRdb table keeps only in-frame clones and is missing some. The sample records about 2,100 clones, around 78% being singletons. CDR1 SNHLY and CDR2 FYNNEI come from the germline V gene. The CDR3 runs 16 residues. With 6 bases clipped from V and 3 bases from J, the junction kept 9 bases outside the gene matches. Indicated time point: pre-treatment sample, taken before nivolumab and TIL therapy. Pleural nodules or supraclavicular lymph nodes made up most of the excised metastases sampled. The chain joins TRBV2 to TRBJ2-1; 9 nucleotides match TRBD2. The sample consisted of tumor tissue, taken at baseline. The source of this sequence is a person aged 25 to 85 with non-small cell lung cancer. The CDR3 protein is CASRRFAGGLYNEQFF. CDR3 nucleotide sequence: TGTGCCAGCAGGCGTTTCGCGGGAGGGCTCTACAATGAGCAGTTCTTC.